Included here is one TCR beta chain sequence, with context. This record belongs to a study of blood T cell repertoires in COVID-19. Germline CDR1 is SQVTM and CDR2 is ANQGSEA. With V trimmed by 6 bases and J by 0 bases, 10 bases remained unmatched. This CDR3 has 15 residues. Original handling: Researchers report that nucleated cell counts were estimated from reference gene primer amplification. Clones were sequenced by immunoSEQ multiplex PCR, and TCRdb holds only the in-frame ones, with some missing. That table is the source of V, J and clone size, and D and trimming were worked out from the DNA. The data show roughly 170,000 clones, around 74% seen once.

The source material was peripheral blood. The V gene is TRBV29-1, the J gene TRBJ1-2; TRBD1 agrees at 7 bases. The source is a woman aged 55-75 years with COVID-19, enrolled during active disease. The CDR3 nucleotides read TGCAGCGTGGACCGGGATGGGACAGCTAACTATGGCTACACCTTC. It yields the protein CSVDRDGTANYGYTF. The variable domain in full, with the rest retrieved from reference TRBV29-1 and TRBJ1-2, is SAVISQKPSRDICQRGTSLTIQCQVDSQVTMMFWYRQQPGQSLTLIATANQGSEATYESGFVIDKFPISRPNLTFSTLTVSNMSPEDSSIYLCSVDRDGTANYGYTFGSGTRLTVV.